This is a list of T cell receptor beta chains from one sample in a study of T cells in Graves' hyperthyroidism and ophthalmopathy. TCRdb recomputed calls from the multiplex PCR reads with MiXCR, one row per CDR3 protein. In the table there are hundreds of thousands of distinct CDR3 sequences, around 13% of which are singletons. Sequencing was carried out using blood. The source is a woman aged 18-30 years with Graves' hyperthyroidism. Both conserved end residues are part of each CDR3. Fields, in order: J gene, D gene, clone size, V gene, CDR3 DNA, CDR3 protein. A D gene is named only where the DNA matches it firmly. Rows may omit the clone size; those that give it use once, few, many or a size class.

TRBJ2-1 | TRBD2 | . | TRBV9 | TGCGCCAGCAGCGTAGCTTGGCGAGGGACTAGCGGGAGGGCCCATAATGAGCAGTTCTTC | CASSVAWRGTSGRAHNEQFF
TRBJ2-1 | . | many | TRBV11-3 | TGTGCCAGCAGCTTGTCGAGCGGAAATTACAATGAGCAGTTCTTC | CASSLSSGNYNEQFF
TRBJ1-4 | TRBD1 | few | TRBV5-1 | TGCGCCAGCAGCACCCCCGGGACAGGGGGAGAAAAACTGTTTTTT | CASSTPGTGGEKLFF
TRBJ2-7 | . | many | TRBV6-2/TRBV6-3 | TGTGCCAGCAGTTACGGGACCTGGGGCTACGAGCAGTACTTC | CASSYGTWGYEQYF
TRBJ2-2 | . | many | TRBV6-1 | TGTGCCAGCAGAAACCGCCGGGACTTCGGTTTCACCGGGGAGCTGTTTTTT | CASRNRRDFGFTGELFF
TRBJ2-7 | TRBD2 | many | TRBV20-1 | TGCAGTGCTAGAGGCTTCGGACTAGCGGGAGTTTACGAGCAGTACTTC | CSARGFGLAGVYEQYF
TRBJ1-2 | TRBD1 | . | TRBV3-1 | TGTGCCAGCAGCCAAGAATTGGGCAGGGGGACCTCCTATGGCTACACCTTC | CASSQELGRGTSYGYTF
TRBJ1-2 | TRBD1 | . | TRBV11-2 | TGTGCCAGCAGCTTTGCGACAGGGGGCCTCTATGGCTACACCTTC | CASSFATGGLYGYTF
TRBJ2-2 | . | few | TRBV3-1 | TGTGCCAGCAGCCAAGGGAGTGGGGGGCTGACCGGGGAGCTGTTTTTT | CASSQGSGGLTGELFF
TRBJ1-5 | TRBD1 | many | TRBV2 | TGTGCCAGCAGTCTCGGACAGGGAGAACAGCCCCAGCATTTT | CASSLGQGEQPQHF
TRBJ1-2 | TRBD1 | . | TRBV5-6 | TGTGCCAGCAGCTTACTCCGGGACAGGGCCTCTCGGATTTACTATGGCTACACCTTC | CASSLLRDRASRIYYGYTF
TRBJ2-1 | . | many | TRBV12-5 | TGTGCTAGTGGTTTGGTATTAGGGGGATTTGTCAATGAGCAGTTCTTC | CASGLVLGGFVNEQFF
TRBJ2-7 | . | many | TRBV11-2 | TGTGCCAGCGTCCGCACACACTCCTACGAGCAGTACTTC | CASVRTHSYEQYF
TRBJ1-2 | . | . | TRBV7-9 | TGTGCCAGCAGCTTAATTTCGGGAGGCTATGGCTACACCTTC | CASSLISGGYGYTF
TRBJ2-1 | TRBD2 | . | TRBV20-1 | TGCAGTGCTAGGGTAGCGGGGGCCTCCTACAATGAGCAGTTCTTC | CSARVAGASYNEQFF
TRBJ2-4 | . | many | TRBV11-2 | TGTGCCAGCAGCTCCTTACGGGACCAAAACATTCAGTACTTC | CASSSLRDQNIQYF
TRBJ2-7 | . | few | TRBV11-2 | TGTGCCAGCAGCTTAGAAGCGATGAGCTCCTACGAGCAGTACTTC | CASSLEAMSSYEQYF
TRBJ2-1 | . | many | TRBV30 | TGTGCCTGGAGTGTATACAGCCGTGAGCAGTTCTTC | CAWSVYSREQFF
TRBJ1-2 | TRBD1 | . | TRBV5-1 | TGCGCCAGCAGCTTGGAACCGACAGGGCTCTATGGCTACACCTTC | CASSLEPTGLYGYTF
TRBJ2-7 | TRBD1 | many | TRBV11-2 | TGTGCCAGCAGCCCGAGGGGAACAGGGGGCGCGTACGAGCAGTACTTC | CASSPRGTGGAYEQYF
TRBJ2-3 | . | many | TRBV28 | TGTGCCAGCAGGCCACGTTTAGCAGGAAACACAGATACGCAGTATTTT | CASRPRLAGNTDTQYF
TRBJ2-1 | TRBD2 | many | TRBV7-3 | TGTGCCAGCAGCTTGACTAGCGGGAAGGGAAATGAGCAGTTCTTC | CASSLTSGKGNEQFF
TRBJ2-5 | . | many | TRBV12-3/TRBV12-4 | TGTGCCAGCCGAAGGGGGGAGCTGGGGCAAGAGACCCAGTACTTC | CASRRGELGQETQYF
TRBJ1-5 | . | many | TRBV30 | TGTGCCTGGAGTCCTGGACAGCTTAGCAATCAGCCCCAGCATTTT | CAWSPGQLSNQPQHF
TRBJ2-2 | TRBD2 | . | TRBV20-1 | TGCAGTGCTAGGCGTCTAGCGGGAGGACTGAACACCGGGGAGCTGTTTTTT | CSARRLAGGLNTGELFF
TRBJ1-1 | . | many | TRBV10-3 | TGTGCCATCAGTGAGTCGGCAGACCTGAACACTGAAGCTTTCTTT | CAISESADLNTEAFF
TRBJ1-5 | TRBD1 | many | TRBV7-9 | TGTGCCAGCAGCTTGGGGACAGGGGATAGGAGTCAGCCCCAGCATTTT | CASSLGTGDRSQPQHF
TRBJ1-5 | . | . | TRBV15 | TGTGCCACCAGCAGAGATCTGGGGAAATTTGGGCAGCCCCAGCATTTT | CATSRDLGKFGQPQHF
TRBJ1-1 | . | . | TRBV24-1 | TGTGCCACCAGTGATTTGCGTGACACTGAAGCTTTCTTT | CATSDLRDTEAFF
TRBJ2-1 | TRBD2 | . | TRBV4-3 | TGCGCCAGCAGTCCATCAGCCCTAGGGGCTAGCGGGACGCATGAGCAGTTCTTC | CASSPSALGASGTHEQFF
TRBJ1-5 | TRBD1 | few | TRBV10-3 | TGTGCCATCAGTGAGTCGAAGGGGGCCAATCAGCCCCAGCATTTT | CAISESKGANQPQHF
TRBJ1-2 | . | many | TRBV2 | TGTGCCAGCAGTGACTACAGGGAAACTAACTATGGCTACACCTTC | CASSDYRETNYGYTF
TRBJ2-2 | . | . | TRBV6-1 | TGTGCCAGCAGCCACATTAGGGCGAAGACAGGGTCAGCGGGAGTAGGGGAGCTGTTTTTT | CASSHIRAKTGSAGVGELFF
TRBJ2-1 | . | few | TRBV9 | TGTGCCAGCAGCGCCAGAACAGGGTCTACCTACAATGAGCAGTTCTTC | CASSARTGSTYNEQFF
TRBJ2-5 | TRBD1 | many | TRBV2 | TGTGCCAGCAGTGATCCCACGTTGACAGGGGCCCAAGAGACCCAGTACTTC | CASSDPTLTGAQETQYF
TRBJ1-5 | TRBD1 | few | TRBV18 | TGTGCCAGCGTCCAACCAGGGGGCGCGGGCCAGCCCCAGCATTTT | CASVQPGGAGQPQHF
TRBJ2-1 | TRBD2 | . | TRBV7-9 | TGTGCCAGCAGCACTACTAGCGGGCACTCCTACAGTGAGCAGTTCTTC | CASSTTSGHSYSEQFF
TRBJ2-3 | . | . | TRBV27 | TGTGCCAGCAGTTTCATTGGCGGGCGTAGCACAGATACGCAGTATTTT | CASSFIGGRSTDTQYF
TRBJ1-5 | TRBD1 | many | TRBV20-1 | TGCAGTGCTAGAGATTTTCGACAGGGGGGCAATCAGCCCCAGCATTTT | CSARDFRQGGNQPQHF
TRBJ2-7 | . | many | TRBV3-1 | TGTGCCAGCAGCCAAGTGTTGGAAGGGAACGAGCAGTACTTC | CASSQVLEGNEQYF
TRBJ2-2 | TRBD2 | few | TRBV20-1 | TGCAGTGCTAGAAATTCCGGGAGGACGAACACCGGGGAGCTGTTTTTT | CSARNSGRTNTGELFF
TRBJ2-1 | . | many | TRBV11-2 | TGTGCCAGCAGCACATCTAGCGCTGAGCAGTTCTTC | CASSTSSAEQFF